The T cell receptor (beta chain) described here comes from a study of T cells after yellow fever vaccination. Study-level information: The authors prepared low-cell-number fractions using SMART-Seq v4 Ultra Low Input. Findings and caveats of the study: Reappearing after the booster were most of the clones from primary vaccination (approximately 96% CD4, 85% to 90% CD8).

Making TCR cDNA involved 5'RACE template switching, which added UMIs and a universal primer site. TCRdb re-called the 5' RACE reads through MiXCR, storing one row per CDR3 protein. The repertoire holds fewer than 450,000 distinct CDR3 sequences, with roughly 10% as singletons. A note on this clonotype: Its specificity is unknown.

Germline values: CDR1 LNHNV, CDR2 YYDKDF (reference sequence). With 3 bases removed from V and 2 bases from J, the gap between germline ends came to 11 bases. This CDR3 has 15 residues. The source was PBMCs, collected on the day of the first yellow fever vaccination. This TCR was recovered from a young man who received the YFV17D yellow fever vaccine. The gene calls are TRBV15 and TRBJ1-5; D is perhaps TRBD1 (6 bases). This CDR3 reads CATSRGPGGNQPQHF. CDR3 DNA: TGTGCCACCAGCAGGGGACCAGGGGGCAATCAGCCCCAGCATTTT.